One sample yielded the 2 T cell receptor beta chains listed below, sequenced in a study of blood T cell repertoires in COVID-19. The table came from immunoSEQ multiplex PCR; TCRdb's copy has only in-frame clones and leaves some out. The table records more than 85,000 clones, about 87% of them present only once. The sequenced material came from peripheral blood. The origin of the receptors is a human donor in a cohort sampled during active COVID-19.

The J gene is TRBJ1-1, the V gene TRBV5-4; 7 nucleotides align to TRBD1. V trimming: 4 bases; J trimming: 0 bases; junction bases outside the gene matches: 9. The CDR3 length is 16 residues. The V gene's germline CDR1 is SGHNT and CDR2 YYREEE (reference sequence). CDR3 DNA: TGTGCCAGCAGCCTGGGACAGCGTGTAATGAACACTGAAGCTTTCTTT. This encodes CASSLGQRVMNTEAFF.

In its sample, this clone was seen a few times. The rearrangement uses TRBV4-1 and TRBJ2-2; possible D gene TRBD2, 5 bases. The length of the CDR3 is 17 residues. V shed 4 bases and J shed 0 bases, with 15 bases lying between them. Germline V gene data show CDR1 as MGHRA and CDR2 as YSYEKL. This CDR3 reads CASSRESLIANTGELFF. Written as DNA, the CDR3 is TGCGCCAGCAGCCGGGAGTCATTAATAGCGAACACCGGGGAGCTGTTTTTT.